A selection of T cell receptor beta chains follows, all from one sample in a study of shared clonotypes between healthy human individuals. Assay: immunoSEQ multiplex PCR; the TCRdb copy retains only in-frame clones and omits some. Here the sample spans about 2.1 million clones, 93% being singletons. Material for sequencing was naive CD8+ T cells from PBMCs. Receptors originate from a young man in good health. Some clones in this sample may be carry-over from other donors' samples. Each CDR3 is given with its conserved first and last residue. A D gene is named only where the DNA matches it firmly. Size values are once, few and many counts, or a class for expanded clones, and some rows have none.

j_call d_call v_call clone_size cdr3_aa cdr3_nt
TRBJ2-2 NA TRBV15 NA CATSGHPNTGELFF TGTGCCACCTCGGGACACCCGAACACCGGGGAGCTGTTTTTT
TRBJ2-7 TRBD1 TRBV2 NA CASSEARQGAWEQYF TGTGCCAGCAGTGAAGCGCGACAGGGGGCGTGGGAGCAGTACTTC
TRBJ1-2 TRBD1 TRBV28 once CASSLLGTDYGYTF TGTGCCAGCAGTTTATTGGGGACAGACTATGGCTACACCTTC
TRBJ2-3 TRBD2 TRBV27 NA CASSPSISGTSPTDTQYF TGTGCCAGCAGTCCATCAATCTCCGGGACTAGCCCCACAGATACGCAGTATTTT
TRBJ1-1 NA TRBV29-1 NA CSALTGAAEAFF TGCAGCGCCCTTACGGGGGCGGCTGAAGCTTTCTTT
TRBJ2-4 NA TRBV7-9 NA CASSLAKNIQYF TGTGCCAGCAGCTTAGCCAAAAACATTCAGTACTTC
TRBJ2-3 TRBD2 TRBV27 NA CASSLGSSGSADTQYF TGTGCCAGCAGTTTGGGGAGTAGCGGGAGTGCAGATACGCAGTATTTT
TRBJ2-2 TRBD2 TRBV28 NA CASSNWTSDTGELFF TGTGCCAGCAGTAACTGGACTAGCGACACCGGGGAGCTGTTTTTT
TRBJ1-1 NA TRBV27 few CASSLIPNTEAFF TGTGCCAGCAGCCTAATCCCTAACACTGAAGCTTTCTTT
TRBJ1-5 NA TRBV4-1 NA CASSVRLGDNQPQHF TGCGCCAGCAGCGTGAGACTGGGAGACAATCAGCCCCAGCATTTT
TRBJ2-2 NA TRBV9 NA CASSVATRGAGELFF TGTGCCAGCAGCGTAGCTACGAGGGGGGCCGGGGAGCTGTTTTTT
TRBJ2-2 NA TRBV27 once CASSPQLGNTGELFF TGTGCCAGCAGTCCACAACTGGGCAACACCGGGGAGCTGTTTTTT
TRBJ1-2 NA TRBV18 NA CASSPVSQTEFNYGYTF TGTGCCAGCTCACCGGTATCTCAGACAGAGTTTAACTATGGCTACACCTTC
TRBJ2-2 NA TRBV7-9 NA CASRGGDSSTGELFF TGTGCCAGCAGGGGGGGAGACAGTTCCACCGGGGAGCTGTTTTTT
TRBJ2-7 NA TRBV19 NA CASSTGIYYEQYF TGTGCCAGTAGTACCGGGATATACTACGAGCAGTACTTC
TRBJ2-3 TRBD1 TRBV6-1 NA CASSDWTGSTDTQYF TGTGCCAGCAGTGACTGGACAGGTAGCACAGATACGCAGTATTTT
TRBJ1-2 TRBD1 TRBV5-4 NA CASSFRGPGDRAYGYTF TGTGCCAGCAGCTTTAGGGGCCCTGGGGACAGGGCGTATGGCTACACCTTC
TRBJ1-5 NA TRBV9 NA CASSPQGNSNQPQHF TGTGCCAGCAGCCCGCAGGGGAATAGCAATCAGCCCCAGCATTTT
TRBJ2-7 TRBD2 TRBV4-2 NA CASSTGGASSYEQYF TGTGCCAGCTCAACGGGGGGGGCGAGCTCCTACGAGCAGTACTTC
TRBJ1-5 NA TRBV2 NA CASSLDRTLINQPQHF TGTGCCAGCAGTCTAGACAGAACATTAATCAATCAGCCCCAGCATTTT
TRBJ1-1 NA TRBV2 NA CASREDTWNTEAFF TGTGCCAGCAGAGAGGACACCTGGAACACTGAAGCTTTCTTT
TRBJ2-7 NA TRBV5-1 NA CASSSTPGNAYEQYF TGCGCCAGCAGCTCCACCCCAGGGAATGCCTACGAGCAGTACTTC
TRBJ1-1 NA TRBV11-2 NA CASSLSRQSGTEAFF TGTGCCAGCAGCCTTTCCCGACAATCCGGCACTGAAGCTTTCTTT
TRBJ2-7 NA TRBV7-9 NA CASSLSGYEQYF TGTGCCAGCAGCTTAAGTGGCTACGAGCAGTACTTC
TRBJ2-7 TRBD1 TRBV5-8 NA CASSWNRGAYEQYF TGTGCCAGCAGCTGGAACAGGGGAGCCTACGAGCAGTACTTC
TRBJ2-2 NA TRBV7-6 NA CASSLIAGLDTGELFF TGTGCCAGCAGCTTAATCGCAGGGTTGGACACCGGGGAGCTGTTTTTT
TRBJ2-1 TRBD2 TRBV5-4 NA CASSFGTGGGNEQFF TGTGCCAGCAGCTTTGGGACGGGAGGGGGCAATGAGCAGTTCTTC
TRBJ1-1 NA TRBV6-5 NA CASSYFSGGNTEAFF TGTGCCAGCAGTTACTTTTCGGGCGGGAACACTGAAGCTTTCTTT
TRBJ2-2 NA TRBV30 NA CAWSPLVVTGELFF TGTGCCTGGAGTCCACTTGTTGTCACCGGGGAGCTGTTTTTT
TRBJ2-7 NA TRBV29-1 NA CSVDLGQGPKGEQYF TGCAGCGTTGACCTAGGACAAGGCCCTAAAGGCGAGCAGTACTTC
TRBJ2-2 NA TRBV9 NA CASSVTGSGELFF TGTGCCAGCAGCGTCACGGGGTCCGGGGAGCTGTTTTTT
TRBJ1-2 NA TRBV30 NA CAERGGNYGYTF TGTGCCGAGCGGGGGGGAAACTATGGCTACACCTTC
TRBJ2-7 NA TRBV28 NA CASSLPLRGPSSYEQYF TGTGCCAGCAGTTTACCCCTAAGGGGACCCAGCTCCTACGAGCAGTACTTC
TRBJ2-7 NA TRBV10-3 NA CAISESMAYEQYF TGTGCCATCAGTGAGTCGATGGCCTACGAGCAGTACTTC
TRBJ1-1 NA TRBV4-2 NA CASSQVGTTDEAFF TGTGCCAGCAGCCAAGTTGGTACTACAGACGAAGCTTTCTTT
TRBJ1-4 TRBD1 TRBV10-2 NA CASRATGGGEKLFF TGCGCCAGCAGGGCGACAGGGGGTGGTGAAAAACTGTTTTTT
TRBJ2-3 TRBD1 TRBV11-2 NA CASSLGTGGTDTQYF TGTGCCAGCAGCTTAGGCACAGGGGGTACAGATACGCAGTATTTT
TRBJ1-1 NA TRBV30 few CAWSVNLEGVTFF TGTGCCTGGAGTGTAAATTTGGAGGGGGTAACTTTCTTT
TRBJ2-3 NA TRBV7-3 NA CASSFMGTDTQYF TGTGCCAGCAGTTTTATGGGCACAGATACGCAGTATTTT
TRBJ2-1 NA TRBV10-2 NA CASFSGNEQFF TGCGCCAGCTTTAGCGGCAATGAGCAGTTCTTC
TRBJ2-3 NA TRBV15 NA CATSRGWETPDTQYF TGTGCCACCAGCAGAGGGTGGGAAACCCCCGATACGCAGTATTTT
TRBJ2-6 NA TRBV6-5 NA CASSYSEISGANVLTF TGTGCCAGCAGTTACTCGGAAATCTCTGGGGCCAACGTCCTGACTTTC
TRBJ2-7 TRBD2 TRBV5-6 NA CASSWTSGGSYEQYF TGTGCCAGCAGCTGGACTAGCGGAGGTTCATACGAGCAGTACTTC
TRBJ2-1 NA TRBV7-6 NA CASTPAIGGEQFF TGTGCCAGCACCCCTGCAATTGGAGGGGAGCAGTTCTTC
TRBJ2-5 NA TRBV5-6 NA CASSLELEQETQYF TGTGCCAGCAGCTTGGAGTTGGAACAAGAGACCCAGTACTTC
TRBJ1-5 NA TRBV7-8 NA CASSLVGGSSNQPQHF TGTGCCAGCAGCTTAGTCGGGGGCTCTAGCAATCAGCCCCAGCATTTT
TRBJ2-3 NA TRBV25-1 NA CASSESRADTQYF TGTGCCAGCAGTGAATCCCGGGCAGATACGCAGTATTTT
TRBJ1-2 NA TRBV9 NA CASSPPRGYGYTF TGTGCCAGCAGCCCCCCGCGGGGTTATGGCTACACCTTC
TRBJ2-7 TRBD2 TRBV27 NA CASSSGGGSYEQYF TGTGCCAGCAGTTCCGGCGGGGGGTCCTACGAGCAGTACTTC
TRBJ2-1 TRBD2 TRBV4-1 NA CASSHGGTSGENEQFF TGCGCCAGCAGCCATGGAGGGACTAGCGGGGAGAATGAGCAGTTCTTC
TRBJ1-2 NA TRBV27 NA CASRPSGGHYGYTF TGTGCCAGCAGACCCTCCGGAGGCCACTATGGCTACACCTTC
TRBJ1-5 TRBD1 TRBV6-5 NA CASPGGQGKLQPQHF TGTGCCAGCCCGGGGGGACAGGGGAAACTTCAGCCCCAGCATTTT
TRBJ2-2 TRBD2 TRBV29-1 NA CSASGRGNTGELFF TGCAGCGCTAGCGGGAGAGGGAACACCGGGGAGCTGTTTTTT
TRBJ1-3 TRBD1 TRBV5-4 NA CASRVAGTGGNTIYF TGTGCCAGCAGAGTCGCCGGGACAGGGGGAAACACCATATATTTT
TRBJ2-1 NA TRBV7-9 once CASSHQRNEQFF TGTGCCAGCAGCCACCAGCGGAATGAGCAGTTCTTC
TRBJ2-7 TRBD1 TRBV7-9 NA CASSRDSNYEQYF TGTGCCAGCAGCCGGGACAGCAATTACGAGCAGTACTTC
TRBJ2-7 NA TRBV15 NA CATSRDPTRVGYEQYF TGTGCCACCAGCAGAGATCCGACCAGGGTAGGCTACGAGCAGTACTTC
TRBJ2-7 TRBD1 TRBV29-1 NA CSVHGTDEQYF TGCAGCGTCCACGGGACAGACGAGCAGTACTTC
TRBJ1-1 NA TRBV6-4 NA CASSGEGAPEAFF TGTGCCAGCAGTGGGGAAGGGGCTCCTGAAGCTTTCTTT